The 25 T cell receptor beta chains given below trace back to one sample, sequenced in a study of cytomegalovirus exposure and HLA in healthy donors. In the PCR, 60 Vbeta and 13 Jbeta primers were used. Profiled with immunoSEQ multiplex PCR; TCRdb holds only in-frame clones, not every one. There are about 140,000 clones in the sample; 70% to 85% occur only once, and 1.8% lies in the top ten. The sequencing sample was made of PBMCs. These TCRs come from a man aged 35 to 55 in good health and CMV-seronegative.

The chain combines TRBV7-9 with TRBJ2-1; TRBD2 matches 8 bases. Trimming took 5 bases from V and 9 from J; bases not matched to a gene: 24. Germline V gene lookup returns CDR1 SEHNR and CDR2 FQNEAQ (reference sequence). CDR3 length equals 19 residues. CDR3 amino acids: CASSAGGGTLKYRKGEQFF. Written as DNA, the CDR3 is TGTGCCAGCAGCGCGGGGGGCGGGACCCTGAAGTATCGCAAGGGTGAGCAGTTCTTC. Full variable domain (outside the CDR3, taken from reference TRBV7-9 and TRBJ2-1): DTGVSQNPRHKITKRGQNVTFRCDPISEHNRLYWYRQTLGQGPEFLTYFQNEAQLEKSRLLSDRFSAERPKGSFSTLEIQRTEQGDSAMYLCASSAGGGTLKYRKGEQFFGPGTRLTVL.

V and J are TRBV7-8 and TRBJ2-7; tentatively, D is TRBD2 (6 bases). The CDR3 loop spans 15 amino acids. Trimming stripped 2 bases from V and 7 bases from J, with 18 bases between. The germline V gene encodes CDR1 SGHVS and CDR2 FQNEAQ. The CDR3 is CASSLLLADPGEQYF. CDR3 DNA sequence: TGTGCCAGCAGCTTATTATTAGCGGACCCCGGGGAGCAGTACTTC.

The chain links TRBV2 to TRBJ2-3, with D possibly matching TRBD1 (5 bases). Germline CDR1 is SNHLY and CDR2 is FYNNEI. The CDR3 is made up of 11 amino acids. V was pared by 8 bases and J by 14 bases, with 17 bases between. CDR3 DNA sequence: TGTGCCAGCGCGCTAGAGGACAAACCGTATTTT. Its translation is CASALEDKPYF.

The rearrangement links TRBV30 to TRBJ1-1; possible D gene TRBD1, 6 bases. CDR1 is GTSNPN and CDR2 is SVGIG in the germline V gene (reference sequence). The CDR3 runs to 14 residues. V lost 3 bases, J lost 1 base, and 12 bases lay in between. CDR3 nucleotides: TGTGCCTGGAGCCGGGCAGGGGAGAACACTGAAGCTTTCTTT. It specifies CAWSRAGENTEAFF. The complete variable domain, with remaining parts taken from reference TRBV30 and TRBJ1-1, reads SQTIHQWPATLVQPVGSPLSLECTVEGTSNPNLYWYRQAAGRGLQLLFYSVGIGQISSEVPQNLSASRPQDRQFILSSKKLLLSDSGFYLCAWSRAGENTEAFFGQGTRLTVV.

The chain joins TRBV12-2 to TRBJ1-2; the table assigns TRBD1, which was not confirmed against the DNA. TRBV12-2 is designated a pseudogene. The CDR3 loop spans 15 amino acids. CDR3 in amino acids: CASRLQGSPNYGYTF. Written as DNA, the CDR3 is TGTGCAAGTCGCCTACAGGGGAGCCCTAACTATGGCTACACCTTC.

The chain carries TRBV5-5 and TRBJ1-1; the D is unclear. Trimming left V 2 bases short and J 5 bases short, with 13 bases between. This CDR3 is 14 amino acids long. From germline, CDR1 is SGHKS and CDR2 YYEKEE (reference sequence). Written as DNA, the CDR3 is TGTGCCAGCAGCTTAATGACTGGGGAGACTGAAGCTTTCTTT. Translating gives CASSLMTGETEAFF.

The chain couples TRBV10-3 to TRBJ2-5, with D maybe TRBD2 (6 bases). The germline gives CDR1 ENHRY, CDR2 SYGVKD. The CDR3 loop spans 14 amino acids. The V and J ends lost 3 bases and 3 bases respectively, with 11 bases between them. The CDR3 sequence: CAISEGLPKETQYF. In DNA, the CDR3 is TGTGCCATCAGTGAAGGACTACCTAAAGAGACCCAGTACTTC.

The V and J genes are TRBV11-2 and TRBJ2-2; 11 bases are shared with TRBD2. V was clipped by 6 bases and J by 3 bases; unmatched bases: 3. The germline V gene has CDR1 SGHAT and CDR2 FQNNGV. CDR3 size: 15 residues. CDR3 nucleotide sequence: TGTGCCAGCAGGATGGGACTAGCGGACACCGGGGAGCTGTTTTTT. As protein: CASRMGLADTGELFF.

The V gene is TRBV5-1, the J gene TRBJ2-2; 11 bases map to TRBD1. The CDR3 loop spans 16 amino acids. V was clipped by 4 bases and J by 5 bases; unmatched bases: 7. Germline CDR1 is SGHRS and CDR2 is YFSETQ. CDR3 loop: CASSTTGTGGTGELFF. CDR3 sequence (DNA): TGCGCCAGCAGCACCACCGGGACAGGGGGAACCGGGGAGCTGTTTTTT.

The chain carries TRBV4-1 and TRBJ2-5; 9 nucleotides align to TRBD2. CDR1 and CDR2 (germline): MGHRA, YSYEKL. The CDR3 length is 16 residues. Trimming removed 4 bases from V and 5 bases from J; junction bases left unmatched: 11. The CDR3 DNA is TGCGCCAGCAGCCCCCCACTCGCGCGGGGGGGTGAGACCCAGTACTTC. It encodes CASSPPLARGGETQYF.

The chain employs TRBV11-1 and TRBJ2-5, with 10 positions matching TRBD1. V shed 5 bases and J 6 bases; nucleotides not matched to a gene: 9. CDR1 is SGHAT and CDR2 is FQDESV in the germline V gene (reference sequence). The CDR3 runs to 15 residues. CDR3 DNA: TGTGCCAGCAGCAGTGGACAGGGGGGTTGGAAGACCCAGTACTTC. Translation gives CASSSGQGGWKTQYF.

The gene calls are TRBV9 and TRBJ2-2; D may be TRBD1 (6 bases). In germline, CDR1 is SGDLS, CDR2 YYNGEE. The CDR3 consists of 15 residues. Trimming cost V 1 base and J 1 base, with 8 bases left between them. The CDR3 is CASSVRTENTGELFF. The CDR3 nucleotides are TGTGCCAGCAGCGTAAGGACAGAGAACACCGGGGAGCTGTTTTTT. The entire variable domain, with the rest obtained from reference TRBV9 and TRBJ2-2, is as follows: DSGVTQTPKHLITATGQRVTLRCSPRSGDLSVYWYQQSLDQGLQFLIQYYNGEERAKGNILERFSAQQFPDLHSELNLSSLELGDSALYFCASSVRTENTGELFFGEGSRLTVL.

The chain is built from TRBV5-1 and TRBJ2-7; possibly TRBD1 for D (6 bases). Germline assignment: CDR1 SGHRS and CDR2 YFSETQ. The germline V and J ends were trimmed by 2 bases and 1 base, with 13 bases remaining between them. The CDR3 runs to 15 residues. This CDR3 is CASSLGQGSSYEQYF. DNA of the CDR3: TGCGCCAGCAGCTTAGGGCAGGGGTCGTCCTACGAGCAGTACTTC.

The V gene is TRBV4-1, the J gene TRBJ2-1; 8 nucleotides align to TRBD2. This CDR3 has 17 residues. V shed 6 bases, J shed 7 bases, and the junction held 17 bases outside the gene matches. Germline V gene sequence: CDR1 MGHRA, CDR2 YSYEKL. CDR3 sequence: CASRHRQTGTSFNEQFF. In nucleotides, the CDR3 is TGCGCCAGCAGGCACAGACAGACCGGGACTAGTTTTAATGAGCAGTTCTTC.

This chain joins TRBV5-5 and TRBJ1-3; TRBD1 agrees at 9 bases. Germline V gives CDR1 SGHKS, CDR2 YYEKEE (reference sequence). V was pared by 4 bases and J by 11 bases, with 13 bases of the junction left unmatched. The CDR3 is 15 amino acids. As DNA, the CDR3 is TGTGCCAGCAGCGGGCCCGGGACAGGGTCAGACTCCATATATTTT. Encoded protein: CASSGPGTGSDSIYF.

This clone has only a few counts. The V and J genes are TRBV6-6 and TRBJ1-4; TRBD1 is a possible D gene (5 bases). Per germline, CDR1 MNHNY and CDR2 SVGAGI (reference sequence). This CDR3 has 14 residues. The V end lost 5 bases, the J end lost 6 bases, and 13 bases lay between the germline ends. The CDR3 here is CASSPTWGDEKLFF. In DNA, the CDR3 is TGTGCCAGCAGTCCAACATGGGGGGATGAAAAACTGTTTTTT.

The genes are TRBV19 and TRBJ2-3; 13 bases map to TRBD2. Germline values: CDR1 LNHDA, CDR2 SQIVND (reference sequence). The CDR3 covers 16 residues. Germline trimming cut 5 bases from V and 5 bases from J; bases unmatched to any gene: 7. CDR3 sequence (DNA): TGTGCCAGTAGTGCCACTAGCGGGGGGGCCATAGATACGCAGTATTTT. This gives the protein CASSATSGGAIDTQYF.

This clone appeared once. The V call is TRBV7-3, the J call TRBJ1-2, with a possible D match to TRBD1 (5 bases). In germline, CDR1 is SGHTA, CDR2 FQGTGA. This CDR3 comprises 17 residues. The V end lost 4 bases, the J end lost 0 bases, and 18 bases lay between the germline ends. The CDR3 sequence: CASSSNWGQVANYGYTF. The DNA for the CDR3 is TGTGCCAGCAGCTCGAATTGGGGCCAAGTAGCTAACTATGGCTACACCTTC.

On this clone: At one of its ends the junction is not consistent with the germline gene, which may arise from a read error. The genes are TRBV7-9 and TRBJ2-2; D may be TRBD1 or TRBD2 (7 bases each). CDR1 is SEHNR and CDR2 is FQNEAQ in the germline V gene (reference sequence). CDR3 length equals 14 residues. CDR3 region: CSSSGTANTGELFF. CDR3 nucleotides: TGTTCCAGCAGCGGGACAGCGAACACCGGGGAGCTGTTTTTT.

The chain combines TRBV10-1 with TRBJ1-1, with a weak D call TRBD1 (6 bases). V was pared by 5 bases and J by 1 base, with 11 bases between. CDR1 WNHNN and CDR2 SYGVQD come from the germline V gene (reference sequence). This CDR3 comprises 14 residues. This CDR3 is CASSTGRGNTEAFF. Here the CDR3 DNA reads TGCGCCAGCAGTACAGGGAGGGGGAACACTGAAGCTTTCTTT.

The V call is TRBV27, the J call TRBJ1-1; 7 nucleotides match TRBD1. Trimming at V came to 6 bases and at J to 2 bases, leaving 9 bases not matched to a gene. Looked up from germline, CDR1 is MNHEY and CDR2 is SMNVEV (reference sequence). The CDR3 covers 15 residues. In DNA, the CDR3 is TGTGCCAGCAGCCTTGACAGGGCGGGAAACACTGAAGCTTTCTTT. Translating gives CASSLDRAGNTEAFF.

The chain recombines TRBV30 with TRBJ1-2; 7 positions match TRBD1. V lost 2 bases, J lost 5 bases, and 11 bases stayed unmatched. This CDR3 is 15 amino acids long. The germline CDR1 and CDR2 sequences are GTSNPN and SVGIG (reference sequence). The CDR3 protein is CAWSPPPGTEYGYTF. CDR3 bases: TGTGCCTGGAGTCCCCCCCCCGGGACAGAGTATGGCTACACCTTC. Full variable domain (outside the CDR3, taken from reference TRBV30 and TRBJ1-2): SQTIHQWPATLVQPVGSPLSLECTVEGTSNPNLYWYRQAAGRGLQLLFYSVGIGQISSEVPQNLSASRPQDRQFILSSKKLLLSDSGFYLCAWSPPPGTEYGYTFGSGTRLTVV.

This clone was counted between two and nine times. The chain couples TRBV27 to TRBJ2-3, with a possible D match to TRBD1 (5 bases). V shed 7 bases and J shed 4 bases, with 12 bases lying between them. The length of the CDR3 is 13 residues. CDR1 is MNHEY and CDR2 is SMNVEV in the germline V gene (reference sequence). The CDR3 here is CASTARVSDTQYF. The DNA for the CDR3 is TGTGCCAGCACGGCCAGGGTCTCAGATACGCAGTATTTT.

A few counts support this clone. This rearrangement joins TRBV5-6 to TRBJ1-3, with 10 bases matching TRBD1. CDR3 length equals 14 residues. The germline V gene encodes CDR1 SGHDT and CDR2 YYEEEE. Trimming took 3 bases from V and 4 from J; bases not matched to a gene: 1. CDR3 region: CASSWGQGGNTIYF. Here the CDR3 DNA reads TGTGCCAGCAGCTGGGGACAGGGGGGAAACACCATATATTTT.

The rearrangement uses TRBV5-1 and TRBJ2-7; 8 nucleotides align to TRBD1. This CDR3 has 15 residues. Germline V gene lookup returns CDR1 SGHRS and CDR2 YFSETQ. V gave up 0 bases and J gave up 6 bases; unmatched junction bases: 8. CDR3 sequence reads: CASSLADRVVAEQYF. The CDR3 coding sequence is TGCGCCAGCAGCTTGGCGGACAGGGTGGTTGCCGAGCAGTACTTC.